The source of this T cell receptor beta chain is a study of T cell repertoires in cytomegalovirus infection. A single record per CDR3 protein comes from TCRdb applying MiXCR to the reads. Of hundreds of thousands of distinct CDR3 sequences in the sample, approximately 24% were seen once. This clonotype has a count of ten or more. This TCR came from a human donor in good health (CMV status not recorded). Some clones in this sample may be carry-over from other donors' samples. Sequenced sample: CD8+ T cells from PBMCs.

CDR3 region: CASSPAGGAETQYF. The CDR3 nucleotides are TGTGCCAGCAGTCCGGCCGGGGGGGCTGAGACCCAGTACTTC. The V and J genes are TRBV12-3 or TRBV12-4 and TRBJ2-5; 8 bases match TRBD2. The CDR3 has 14 amino acids. Trimming cost V 5 bases and J 5 bases; bases outside gene matches: 7.